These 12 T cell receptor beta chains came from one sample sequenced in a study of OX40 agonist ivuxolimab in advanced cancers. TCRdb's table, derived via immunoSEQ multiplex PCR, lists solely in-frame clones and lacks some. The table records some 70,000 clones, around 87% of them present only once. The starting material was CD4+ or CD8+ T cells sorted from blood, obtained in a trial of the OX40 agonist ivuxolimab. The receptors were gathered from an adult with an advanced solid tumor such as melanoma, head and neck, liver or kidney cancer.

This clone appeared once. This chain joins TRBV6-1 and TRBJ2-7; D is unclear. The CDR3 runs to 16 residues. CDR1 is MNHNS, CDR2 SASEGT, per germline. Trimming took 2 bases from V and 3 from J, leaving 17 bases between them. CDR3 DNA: TGTGCCAGCAGTGAATGGCCAGAAAGAGCTCTCTACGAGCAGTACTTC. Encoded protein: CASSEWPERALYEQYF.

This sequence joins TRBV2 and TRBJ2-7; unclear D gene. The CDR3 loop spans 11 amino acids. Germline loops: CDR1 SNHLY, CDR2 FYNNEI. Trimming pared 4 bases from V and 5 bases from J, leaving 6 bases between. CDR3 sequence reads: CASSVVNEQYF. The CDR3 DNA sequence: TGTGCCAGCAGTGTGGTGAACGAGCAGTACTTC.

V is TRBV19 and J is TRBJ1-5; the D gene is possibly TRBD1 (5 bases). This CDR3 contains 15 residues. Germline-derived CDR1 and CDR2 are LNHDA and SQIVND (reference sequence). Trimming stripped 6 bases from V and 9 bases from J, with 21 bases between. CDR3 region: CASSQGDSLGGPQHF. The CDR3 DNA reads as TGTGCCAGTAGCCAAGGGGATTCCTTGGGCGGGCCCCAGCATTTT.

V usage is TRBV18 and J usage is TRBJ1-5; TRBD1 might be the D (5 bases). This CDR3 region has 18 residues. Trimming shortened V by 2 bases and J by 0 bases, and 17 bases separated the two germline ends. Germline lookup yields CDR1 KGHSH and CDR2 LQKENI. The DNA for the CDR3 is TGTGCCAGCTCACCAGGGCTTCCTGGGGGGTATAGCAATCAGCCCCAGCATTTT. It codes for CASSPGLPGGYSNQPQHF.

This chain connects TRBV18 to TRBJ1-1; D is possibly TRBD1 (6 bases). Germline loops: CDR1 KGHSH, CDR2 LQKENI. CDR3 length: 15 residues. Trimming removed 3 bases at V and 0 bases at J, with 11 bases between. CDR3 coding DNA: TGTGCCAGCTCACCGTGGGGACAATTGAACACTGAAGCTTTCTTT. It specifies CASSPWGQLNTEAFF. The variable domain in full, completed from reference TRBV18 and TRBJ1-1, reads NAGVMQNPRHLVRRRGQEARLRCSPMKGHSHVYWYRQLPEEGLKFMVYLQKENIIDESGMPKERFSAEFPKEGPSILRIQQVVRGDSAAYFCASSPWGQLNTEAFFGQGTRLTVV.

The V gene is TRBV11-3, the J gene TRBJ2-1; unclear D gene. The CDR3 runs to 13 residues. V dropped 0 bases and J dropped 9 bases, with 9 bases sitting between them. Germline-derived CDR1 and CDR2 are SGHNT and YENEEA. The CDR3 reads CASSLDRWGEQFF. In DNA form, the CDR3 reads TGTGCCAGCAGCTTAGACCGGTGGGGTGAGCAGTTCTTC.

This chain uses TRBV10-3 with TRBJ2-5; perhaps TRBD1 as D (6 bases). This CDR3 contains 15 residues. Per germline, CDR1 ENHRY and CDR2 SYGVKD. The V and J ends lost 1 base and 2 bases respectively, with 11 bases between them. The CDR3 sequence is CAISEFQGPQETQYF. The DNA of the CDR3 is TGTGCCATCAGTGAGTTTCAGGGGCCGCAAGAGACCCAGTACTTC.

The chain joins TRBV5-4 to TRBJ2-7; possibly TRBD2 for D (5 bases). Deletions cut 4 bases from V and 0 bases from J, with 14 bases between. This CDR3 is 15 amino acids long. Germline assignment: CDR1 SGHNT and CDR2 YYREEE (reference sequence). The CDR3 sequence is CASSPPAASSYEQYF. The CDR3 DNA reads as TGTGCCAGCAGCCCTCCAGCGGCGAGCTCCTACGAGCAGTACTTC.

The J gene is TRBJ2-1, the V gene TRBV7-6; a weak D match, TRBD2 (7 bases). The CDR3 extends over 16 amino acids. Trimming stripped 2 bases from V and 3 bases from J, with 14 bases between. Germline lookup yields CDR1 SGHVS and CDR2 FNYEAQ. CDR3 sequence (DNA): TGTGCCAGCAGCTTACTACGGGAGGACAGCTACAATGAGCAGTTCTTC. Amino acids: CASSLLREDSYNEQFF. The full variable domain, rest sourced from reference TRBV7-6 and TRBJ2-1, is GAGVSQSPRYKVTKRGQDVALRCDPISGHVSLYWYRQALGQGPEFLTYFNYEAQQDKSGLPNDRFSAERPEGSISTLTIQRTEQRDSAMYRCASSLLREDSYNEQFFGPGTRLTVL.

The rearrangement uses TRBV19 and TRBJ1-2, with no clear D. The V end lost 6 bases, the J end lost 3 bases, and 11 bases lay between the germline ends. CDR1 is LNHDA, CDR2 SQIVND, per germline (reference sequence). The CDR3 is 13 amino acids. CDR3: CASSAGLDYGYTF. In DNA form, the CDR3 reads TGTGCCAGTAGCGCGGGGTTGGACTATGGCTACACCTTC.

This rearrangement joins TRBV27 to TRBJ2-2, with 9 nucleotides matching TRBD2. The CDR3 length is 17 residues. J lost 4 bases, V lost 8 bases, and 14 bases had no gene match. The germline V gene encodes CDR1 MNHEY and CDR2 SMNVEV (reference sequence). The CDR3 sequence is CASRSYSGRRGTGELFF. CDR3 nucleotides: TGTGCCAGCCGTTCCTATAGCGGGAGACGCGGCACCGGGGAGCTGTTTTTT.

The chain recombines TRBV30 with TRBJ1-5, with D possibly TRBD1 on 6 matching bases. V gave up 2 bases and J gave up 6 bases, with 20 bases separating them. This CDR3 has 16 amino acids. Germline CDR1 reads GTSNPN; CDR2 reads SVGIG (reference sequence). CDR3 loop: CAWSPGQGPPGQPQHF. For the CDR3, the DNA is TGTGCCTGGAGTCCCGGTCAGGGGCCCCCGGGTCAGCCCCAGCATTTT.